There are many counts of the clone carrying this T cell receptor (beta chain). Antigen unknown. Germline values: CDR1 MNHEY, CDR2 SVGEGT. This CDR3 contains 17 residues. The J segment lost 6 bases and the V segment lost 1 base, leaving 8 bases of the junction unmatched. Uncontrolled infection, other autoimmune disease, pregnancy or lactation barred patients from enrollment. PBMCs were sourced from 9 to 10 ml fresh peripheral blood. The sample belongs to a study of T cells in Graves' hyperthyroidism and ophthalmopathy. TCR beta CDR3 regions were amplified from RNA. A set of HTBI primers served as the primers for a first-round RT-PCR of the TCR CDR3. TCRdb used MiXCR to reprocess the multiplex PCR reads, holding one entry per CDR3 protein. Of approximately 610,000 distinct CDR3 sequences listed, roughly 14% were seen once; the top ten hold 4.3%. Study-level points and caveats: Separating ophthalmopathy from stable hyperthyroidism was achieved by a 13 V-J model. Ophthalmopathy was model-predicted a median about 6.9 months pre-onset.

V and J are TRBV6-2 or TRBV6-3 and TRBJ2-2; TRBD2 matches at 10 bases. This TCR came from a woman in her thirties or forties with Graves' ophthalmopathy. Sample: blood. CDR3 protein: CASSYFLAGVDPGELFF. The CDR3 DNA follows: TGTGCCAGCAGTTACTTCCTAGCGGGAGTCGATCCCGGGGAGCTGTTTTTT.